The entry below describes one T cell receptor beta chain. The antigen remains unidentified. CDR1 MNHNS and CDR2 SASEGT come from the germline V gene. V lost 7 bases to trimming and J lost 1 base, with 15 bases between them. The CDR3 is 15 amino acids. The data derive from a study of blood T cells in healthy people across ages. Study overall: Per every two T cells, about one barcoded beta molecule was captured by template switching. Overall study results and limits: Expanded clonotype shifts may have been confounded, as the donors had an unknown CMV status.

Primed by a sample-barcoded 5' primer and a J-beta primer mix, a second PCR proceeded for roughly 7 to 11 cycles. Each cDNA molecule, via a template-switch adaptor with 12 random nucleotides, was tagged. TCRdb re-analysed the 5' RACE reads in MiXCR, keeping a single row per CDR3 protein. The profile shows 1.5 million to 2 million distinct CDR3 sequences, about 50% of them singletons. Peripheral blood from each donor was collected in a volume of 9.5 to 10 milliliters. The rearrangement joins TRBV6-1 to TRBJ2-3; the D gene is possibly TRBD1 (6 bases). The sample comprised blood. The sequence was collected from a middle-aged woman in good health. DNA for the CDR3: TGTGCCAGCAAGCTGACAGGCACGGGCACAGATACGCAGTATTTT. Protein product: CASKLTGTGTDTQYF.